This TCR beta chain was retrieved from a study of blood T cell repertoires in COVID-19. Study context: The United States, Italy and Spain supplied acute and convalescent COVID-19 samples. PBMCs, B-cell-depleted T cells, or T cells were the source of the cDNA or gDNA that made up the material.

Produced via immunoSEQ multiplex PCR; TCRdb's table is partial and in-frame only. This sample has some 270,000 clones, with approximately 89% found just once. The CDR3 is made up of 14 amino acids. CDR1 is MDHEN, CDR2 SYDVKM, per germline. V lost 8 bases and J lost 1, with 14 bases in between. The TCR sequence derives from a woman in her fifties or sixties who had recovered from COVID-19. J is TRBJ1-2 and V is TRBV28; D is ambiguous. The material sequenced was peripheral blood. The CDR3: CASSLRFLNYGYTF. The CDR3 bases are TGTGCCAGCTCATTGAGATTTCTTAACTATGGCTACACCTTC.